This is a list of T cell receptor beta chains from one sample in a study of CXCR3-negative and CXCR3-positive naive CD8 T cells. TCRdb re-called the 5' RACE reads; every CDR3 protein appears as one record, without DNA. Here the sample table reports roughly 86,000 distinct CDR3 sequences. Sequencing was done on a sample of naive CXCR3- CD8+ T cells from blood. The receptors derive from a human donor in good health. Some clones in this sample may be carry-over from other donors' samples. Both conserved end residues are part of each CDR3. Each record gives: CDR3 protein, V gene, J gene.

CDR3 protein: CASSLARGVDTQYF
V gene: TRBV5-5
J gene: TRBJ2-3

CDR3 protein: CAWSKGLRGDEQFF
V gene: TRBV30
J gene: TRBJ2-1

CDR3 protein: CASSYGGTNTGELFF
V gene: TRBV5-1
J gene: TRBJ2-2

CDR3 protein: CASSFPGTLMNTEAFF
V gene: TRBV28
J gene: TRBJ1-1

CDR3 protein: CASSDGTGGARQYF
V gene: TRBV5-6
J gene: TRBJ2-7

CDR3 protein: CASSSRGPYEQYF
V gene: TRBV7-9
J gene: TRBJ2-7

CDR3 protein: CSGTITDTEAFF
V gene: TRBV29-1
J gene: TRBJ1-1

CDR3 protein: CASTSQRGAEAFF
V gene: TRBV6-2/TRBV6-3
J gene: TRBJ1-1

CDR3 protein: CASSLRVGQGNQPQHF
V gene: TRBV6-5
J gene: TRBJ1-5

CDR3 protein: CASTPRDRYNEQFF
V gene: TRBV5-4
J gene: TRBJ2-1

CDR3 protein: CASSFRGHNTEAFF
V gene: TRBV7-9
J gene: TRBJ1-1

CDR3 protein: CSVETVYNEQFF
V gene: TRBV29-1
J gene: TRBJ2-1

CDR3 protein: CSVLASTDTQYF
V gene: TRBV29-1
J gene: TRBJ2-3

CDR3 protein: CATRWVSSSYEQYF
V gene: TRBV28
J gene: TRBJ2-7

CDR3 protein: CASSLRERSSYNEQFF
V gene: TRBV27
J gene: TRBJ2-1

CDR3 protein: CSVDTVAEGTQYF
V gene: TRBV29-1
J gene: TRBJ2-3

CDR3 protein: CASSLGPQTYEQYF
V gene: TRBV5-1
J gene: TRBJ2-7

CDR3 protein: CSVEGGRAEDEQFF
V gene: TRBV29-1
J gene: TRBJ2-1

CDR3 protein: CSVAGQVDEKLFF
V gene: TRBV29-1
J gene: TRBJ1-4

CDR3 protein: CASSSLAGVTGELFF
V gene: TRBV7-9
J gene: TRBJ2-2

CDR3 protein: CSVGGTGAYEQYF
V gene: TRBV29-1
J gene: TRBJ2-7

CDR3 protein: CASSLDRGGNQPQHF
V gene: TRBV7-2
J gene: TRBJ1-5

CDR3 protein: CASSLYRGNYGYTF
V gene: TRBV5-1
J gene: TRBJ1-2

CDR3 protein: CASSGRGSTDTQYF
V gene: TRBV9
J gene: TRBJ2-3

CDR3 protein: CASSLAGNAEAFF
V gene: TRBV5-1
J gene: TRBJ1-1

CDR3 protein: CASSRPPFSGETNEKLFF
V gene: TRBV7-9
J gene: TRBJ1-4

CDR3 protein: CASSFAGETQYF
V gene: TRBV28
J gene: TRBJ2-5

CDR3 protein: CASSSGTGNSPLHF
V gene: TRBV5-1
J gene: TRBJ1-6

CDR3 protein: CSATDRGGLEFF
V gene: TRBV20-1
J gene: TRBJ1-1

CDR3 protein: CASSIRSQGAQPQHF
V gene: TRBV19
J gene: TRBJ1-5

CDR3 protein: CATSARKNYGYTF
V gene: TRBV15
J gene: TRBJ1-2

CDR3 protein: CASSLGQGARLEQYF
V gene: TRBV7-8
J gene: TRBJ2-7

CDR3 protein: CASSPRTSGSSYEQYF
V gene: TRBV7-9
J gene: TRBJ2-7

CDR3 protein: CSVNIAGSGETQYF
V gene: TRBV29-1
J gene: TRBJ2-5

CDR3 protein: CSVEGLDSFTEAFF
V gene: TRBV29-1
J gene: TRBJ1-1

CDR3 protein: CASSPTDMNTGELFF
V gene: TRBV6-5
J gene: TRBJ2-2